A single sample gave rise to the 4 T cell receptor beta chains below, sequenced in a study of Ad26.COV2.S vaccination and SARS-CoV-2 variants. Generated by immunoSEQ multiplex PCR, the TCRdb table keeps only in-frame clones and is missing some. The repertoire consists of about 350,000 clones, with more than 75% occurring once and the leading ten covering 3.4%. Treatment of the sample: around 19 received Ad26.COV2.S at low or high dose, single or two shots; a few received placebo; per-sample allocation not given. Repertoires come from day 63 after the first vaccine or placebo injection. Material: peripheral blood, obtained in a trial of Ad26.COV2.S vaccine versus placebo. These receptors were taken from a person aged 18-65 years who received the Ad26.COV2.S COVID-19 vaccine or a placebo.

The CDR3 spells CASSVLGRLKETQYF. In nucleotides, the CDR3 is TGTGCCAGCAGTGTTTTGGGGCGACTGAAAGAGACCCAGTACTTC. This sequence joins TRBV2 and TRBJ2-5; D is possibly TRBD1 (5 bases). Germline CDR1 is SNHLY and CDR2 is FYNNEI. The CDR3 contains 15 residues. Trimming stripped 4 bases from V and 3 bases from J, with 15 bases between.

The genes are TRBV7-8 and TRBJ2-1, with 8 positions matching TRBD1. CDR1 SGHVS and CDR2 FQNEAQ come from the germline V gene. The CDR3 has 17 residues. V lost 1 base to trimming and J lost 3 bases; unmatched junction nucleotides: 8. Written as DNA, the CDR3 is TGTGCCAGCAGCTTAGAGTCAGGGGGCCAATTCTACAATGAGCAGTTCTTC. This encodes CASSLESGGQFYNEQFF.

The CDR3 is CASRDMGGALDTQYF. The CDR3 DNA follows: TGTGCCAGTAGGGACATGGGCGGGGCCTTGGATACGCAGTATTTT. This chain joins TRBV19 and TRBJ2-3, with D perhaps TRBD2 (6 bases). From germline, CDR1 is LNHDA and CDR2 SQIVND (reference sequence). Trimming shortened V by 6 bases and J by 6 bases, and 19 bases separated the two germline ends. The CDR3 totals 15 residues.

As to this clone: The junction shows a germline mismatch at one end, possibly a read error. J is TRBJ1-6 and V is TRBV6-1, with no clear D. Germline lookup yields CDR1 MNHNS and CDR2 SASEGT. The CDR3 has 12 residues. Here the CDR3 DNA reads TGTGCCAGCAGGGAAGGAAATTCACCCCTCCACTTT. Translated: CASREGNSPLHF.